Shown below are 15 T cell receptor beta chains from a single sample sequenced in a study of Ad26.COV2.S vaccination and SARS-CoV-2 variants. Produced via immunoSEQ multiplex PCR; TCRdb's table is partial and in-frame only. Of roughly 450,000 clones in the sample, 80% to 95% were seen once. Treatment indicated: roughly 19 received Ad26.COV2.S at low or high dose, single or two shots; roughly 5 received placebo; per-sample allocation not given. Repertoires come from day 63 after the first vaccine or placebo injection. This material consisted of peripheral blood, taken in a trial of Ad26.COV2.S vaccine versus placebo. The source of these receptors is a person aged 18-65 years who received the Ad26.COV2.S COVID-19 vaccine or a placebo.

The CDR3: CASSSRGPSSYNEQFF. The CDR3 DNA reads as TGTGCCAGCAGCTCAAGGGGGCCTAGCTCCTACAATGAGCAGTTCTTC. The V call is TRBV7-2, the J call TRBJ2-1, with 7 bases matching TRBD1. Per germline, CDR1 SGHTA and CDR2 FQGNSA. CDR3 length equals 16 residues. Trimming cost V 4 bases and J 0 bases; bases outside gene matches: 6.

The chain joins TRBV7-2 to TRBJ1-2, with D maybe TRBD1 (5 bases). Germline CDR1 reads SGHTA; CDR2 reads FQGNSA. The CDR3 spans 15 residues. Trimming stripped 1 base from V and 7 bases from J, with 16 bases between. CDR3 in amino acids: CASSLEGTASGGYTF. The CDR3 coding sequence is TGTGCCAGCAGCTTAGAGGGGACGGCCTCCGGTGGCTACACCTTC.

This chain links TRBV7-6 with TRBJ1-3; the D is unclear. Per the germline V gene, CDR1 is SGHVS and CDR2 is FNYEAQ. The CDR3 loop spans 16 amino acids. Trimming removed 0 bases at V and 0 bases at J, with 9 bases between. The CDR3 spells CASSLALRSSGNTIYF. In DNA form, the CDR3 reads TGTGCCAGCAGCTTAGCTCTTAGGAGCTCTGGAAACACCATATATTTT.

CDR3: CASSSLGGFNEQFF. Here the CDR3 DNA reads TGTGCCAGCAGCTCCCTAGGGGGGTTCAATGAGCAGTTCTTC. The V gene is TRBV7-9, the J gene TRBJ2-1; D may correspond to TRBD1 or TRBD2 (6 bases each). Deletions cut 4 bases from V and 6 bases from J, with 13 bases between. Germline V gene data show CDR1 as SEHNR and CDR2 as FQNEAQ (reference sequence). The CDR3 consists of 14 residues. The full variable domain, rest sourced from reference TRBV7-9 and TRBJ2-1, is DTGVSQNPRHKITKRGQNVTFRCDPISEHNRLYWYRQTLGQGPEFLTYFQNEAQLEKSRLLSDRFSAERPKGSFSTLEIQRTEQGDSAMYLCASSSLGGFNEQFFGPGTRLTVL.

Here the CDR3 reads CASGSPRLGMNGYTF. The CDR3 DNA follows: TGTGCTAGTGGTTCCCCCCGCCTGGGGATGAATGGCTACACCTTC. The chain recombines TRBV12-5 with TRBJ1-2, with unresolved D. In germline, CDR1 is LGHNT, CDR2 FRNRAP. Trimming pared 4 bases from V and 6 bases from J, leaving 18 bases between. The CDR3 spans 15 residues.

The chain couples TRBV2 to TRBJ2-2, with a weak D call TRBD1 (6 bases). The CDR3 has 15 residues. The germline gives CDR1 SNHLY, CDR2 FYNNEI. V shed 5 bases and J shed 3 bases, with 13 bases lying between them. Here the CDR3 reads CASSSRTVHTGELFF. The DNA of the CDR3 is TGTGCCAGCAGTAGCCGGACAGTCCACACCGGGGAGCTGTTTTTT.

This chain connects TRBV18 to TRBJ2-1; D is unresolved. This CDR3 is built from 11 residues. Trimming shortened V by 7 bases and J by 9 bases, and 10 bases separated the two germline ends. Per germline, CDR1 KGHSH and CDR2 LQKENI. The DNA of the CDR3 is TGTGCCAGCTTGGAGAGAAGTGAGCAGTTCTTC. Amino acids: CASLERSEQFF.

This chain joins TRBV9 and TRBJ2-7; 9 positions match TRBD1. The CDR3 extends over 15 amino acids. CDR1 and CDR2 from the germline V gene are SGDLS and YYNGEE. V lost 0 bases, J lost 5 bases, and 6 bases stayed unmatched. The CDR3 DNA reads TGTGCCAGCAGCGTAGGCGGGACAGGGATCCACGAGCAGTACTTC. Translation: CASSVGGTGIHEQYF.

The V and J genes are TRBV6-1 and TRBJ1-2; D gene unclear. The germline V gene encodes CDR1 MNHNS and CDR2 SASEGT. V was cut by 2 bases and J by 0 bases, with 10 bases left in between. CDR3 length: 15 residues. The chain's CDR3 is CASSEIVSANYGYTF. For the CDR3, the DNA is TGTGCCAGCAGTGAAATCGTCAGCGCTAACTATGGCTACACCTTC.

CDR3 in amino acids: CAWTPTNPTGVNQPQHF. The CDR3 nucleotides are TGTGCCTGGACCCCAACGAACCCAACAGGGGTAAATCAGCCCCAGCATTTT. The rearrangement uses TRBV30 and TRBJ1-5, with 7 bases matching TRBD1. Looked up from germline, CDR1 is GTSNPN and CDR2 is SVGIG (reference sequence). The trim removed 4 bases at V and 4 bases at J, leaving 16 bases unmatched. This CDR3 comprises 17 residues.

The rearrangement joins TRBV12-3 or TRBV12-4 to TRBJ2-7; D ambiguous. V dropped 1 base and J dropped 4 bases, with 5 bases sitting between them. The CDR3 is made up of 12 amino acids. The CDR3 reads CASSLVNYEQYF. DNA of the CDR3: TGTGCCAGCAGTTTAGTAAATTACGAGCAGTACTTC.

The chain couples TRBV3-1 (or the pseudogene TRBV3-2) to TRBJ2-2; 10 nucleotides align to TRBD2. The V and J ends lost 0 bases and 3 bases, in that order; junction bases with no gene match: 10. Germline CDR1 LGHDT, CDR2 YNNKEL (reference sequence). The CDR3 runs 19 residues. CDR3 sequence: CASSQDLLAGEWDTGELFF. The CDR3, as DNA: TGTGCCAGCAGCCAAGATCTTCTAGCGGGAGAATGGGACACCGGGGAGCTGTTTTTT.

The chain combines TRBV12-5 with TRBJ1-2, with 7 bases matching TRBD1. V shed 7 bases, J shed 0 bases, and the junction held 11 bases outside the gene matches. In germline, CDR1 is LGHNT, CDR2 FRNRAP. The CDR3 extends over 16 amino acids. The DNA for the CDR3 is TGTGCTAGTGAGCCGGGACAGCCGGGCACTAACTATGGCTACACCTTC. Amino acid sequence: CASEPGQPGTNYGYTF.

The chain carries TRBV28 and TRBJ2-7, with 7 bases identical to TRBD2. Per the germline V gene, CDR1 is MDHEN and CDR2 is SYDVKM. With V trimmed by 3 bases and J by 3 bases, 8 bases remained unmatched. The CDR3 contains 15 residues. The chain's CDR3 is CASSFQRLAGYEQYF. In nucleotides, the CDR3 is TGTGCCAGCAGTTTCCAGCGACTAGCCGGCTACGAGCAGTACTTC.

CDR3 in amino acids: CASSLLGGTNEKLFF. DNA for the CDR3: TGTGCCAGCAGTTTATTAGGAGGAACTAATGAAAAACTGTTTTTT. The chain uses TRBV27 and TRBJ1-4; D ambiguous. The length of the CDR3 is 15 residues. Germline CDR1 and CDR2: MNHEY and SMNVEV (reference sequence). Trimming stripped 1 base from V and 1 base from J, with 7 bases between.